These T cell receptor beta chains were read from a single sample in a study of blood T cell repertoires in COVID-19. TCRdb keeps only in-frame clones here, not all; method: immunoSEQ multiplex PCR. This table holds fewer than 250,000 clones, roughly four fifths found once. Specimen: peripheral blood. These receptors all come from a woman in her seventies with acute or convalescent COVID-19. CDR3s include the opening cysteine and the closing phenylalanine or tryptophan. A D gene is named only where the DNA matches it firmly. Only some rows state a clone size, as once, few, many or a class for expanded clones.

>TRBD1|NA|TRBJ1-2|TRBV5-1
CASSLGGAGQGIYGYTF
TGCGCCAGCAGCTTGGGGGGCGCGGGACAGGGAATCTATGGCTACACCTTC
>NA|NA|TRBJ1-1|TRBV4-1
CASSQAGVNTEAFF
TGCGCCAGCAGCCAAGCAGGGGTGAACACTGAAGCTTTCTTT
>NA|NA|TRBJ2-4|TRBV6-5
CASSYYRTEENIQYF
TGTGCCAGCAGTTACTATCGGACAGAAGAAAACATTCAGTACTTC
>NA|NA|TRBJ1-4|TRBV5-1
CASSLGTQRDEKLFF
TGCGCCAGCAGCTTGGGGACTCAGCGGGATGAAAAACTGTTTTTT
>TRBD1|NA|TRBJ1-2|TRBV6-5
CASKTGIDGYTF
TGTGCCAGCAAGACAGGGATCGATGGCTACACCTTC
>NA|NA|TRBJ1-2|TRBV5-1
CASSDRNYGYTF
TGCGCCAGCAGTGACAGAAACTATGGCTACACCTTC
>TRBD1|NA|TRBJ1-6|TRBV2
CASRDRASAGNSPLHF
TGTGCCAGCCGGGACAGGGCGTCCGCGGGTAATTCACCCCTCCACTTT
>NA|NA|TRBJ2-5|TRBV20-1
CSAEEGETQYF
TGCAGTGCTGAGGAGGGCGAGACCCAGTACTTC
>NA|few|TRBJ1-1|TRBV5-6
CASSSPMNTEAFF
TGTGCCAGCAGCTCCCCCATGAACACTGAAGCTTTCTTT
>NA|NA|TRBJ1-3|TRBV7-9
CASSLANRMGSGNTIYF
TGTGCCAGCAGCTTAGCGAACAGGATGGGCTCTGGAAACACCATATATTTT
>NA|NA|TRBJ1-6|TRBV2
CASSVRTGRDNSPLHF
TGTGCCAGCAGCGTAAGAACAGGGAGGGATAATTCACCCCTCCACTTT
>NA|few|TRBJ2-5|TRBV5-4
CASSFGGGGNQETQYF
TGTGCCAGCAGCTTCGGGGGCGGGGGAAACCAAGAGACCCAGTACTTC
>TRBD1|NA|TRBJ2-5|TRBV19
CASSIRGTGQKETQYF
TGTGCCAGTAGTATACGAGGGACAGGCCAGAAAGAGACCCAGTACTTC
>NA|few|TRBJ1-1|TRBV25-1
CASSEYSAEAFF
TGTGCCAGCAGTGAATATAGCGCTGAAGCTTTCTTT
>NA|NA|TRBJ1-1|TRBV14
CASSLGVVGTEAFF
TGTGCCAGCAGCCTAGGGGTTGTCGGCACTGAAGCTTTCTTT
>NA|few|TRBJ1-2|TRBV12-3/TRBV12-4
CASSFGVYGYTF
TGTGCCAGCAGTTTCGGAGTCTATGGCTACACCTTC
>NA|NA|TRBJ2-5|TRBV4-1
CASSQVPVQETQYF
TGCGCCAGCAGCCAAGTTCCAGTACAAGAGACCCAGTACTTC
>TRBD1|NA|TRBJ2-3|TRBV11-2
CASSLDRGPDTQYF
TGTGCCAGCTCCCTCGACAGGGGCCCAGATACGCAGTATTTT
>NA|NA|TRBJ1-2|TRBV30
CAQGSGYGYTF
TGTGCTCAGGGCTCTGGGTATGGCTACACCTTC
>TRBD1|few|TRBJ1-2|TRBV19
CASSISGTGGYTF
TGTGCCAGTAGTATCTCCGGGACAGGAGGCTACACCTTC
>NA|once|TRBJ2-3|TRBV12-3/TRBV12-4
CASRGGGRATQYF
TGTGCCAGCAGGGGGGGAGGCAGGGCTACGCAGTATTTT
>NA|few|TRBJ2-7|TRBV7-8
CASSLREHYEQYF
TGTGCCAGCAGCCTCCGGGAACACTACGAGCAGTACTTC
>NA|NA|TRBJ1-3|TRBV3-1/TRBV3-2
CASSPGSFSGNTIYF
TGTGCCAGCAGCCCAGGGTCGTTCTCTGGAAACACCATATATTTT
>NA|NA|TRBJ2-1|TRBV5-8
CASSLALSSYNEQFF
TGTGCCAGCAGCTTGGCTCTCAGCTCCTACAATGAGCAGTTCTTC
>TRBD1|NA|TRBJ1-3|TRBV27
CASGDRGEGNTIYF
TGTGCCAGCGGGGACAGGGGTGAAGGAAACACCATATATTTT
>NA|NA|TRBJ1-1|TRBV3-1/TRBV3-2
CASTTPTGTEAFF
TGTGCCAGCACCACACCAACGGGCACTGAAGCTTTCTTT
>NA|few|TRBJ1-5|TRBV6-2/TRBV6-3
CASSYSGVNQPQHF
TGTGCCAGCAGTTACTCGGGAGTTAATCAGCCCCAGCATTTT
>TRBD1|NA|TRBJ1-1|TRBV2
CASILDRGASMNTEAFF
TGTGCCAGCATTTTAGACAGGGGCGCTTCAATGAACACTGAAGCTTTCTTT
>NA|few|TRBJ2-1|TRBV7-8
CASSLLYWSSYNEQFF
TGTGCCAGCAGCTTGTTATACTGGAGCTCCTACAATGAGCAGTTCTTC
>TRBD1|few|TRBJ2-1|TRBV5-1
CASSLGTGNEQFF
TGCGCCAGCAGCTTGGGGACAGGCAATGAGCAGTTCTTC
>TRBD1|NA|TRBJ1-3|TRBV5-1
CASSWDSSGNTIYF
TGCGCCAGCAGCTGGGACAGCTCTGGAAACACCATATATTTT
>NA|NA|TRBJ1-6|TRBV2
CASVAVYNSPLHF
TGTGCCAGCGTAGCAGTCTATAATTCACCCCTCCACTTT
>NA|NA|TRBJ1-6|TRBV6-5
CASSYPGLGSPLHF
TGTGCCAGCAGTTACCCAGGGCTGGGTTCACCCCTCCACTTT
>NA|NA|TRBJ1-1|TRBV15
CATSRERRRPNTEAFF
TGTGCCACCAGCAGAGAAAGGCGGCGGCCGAACACTGAAGCTTTCTTT
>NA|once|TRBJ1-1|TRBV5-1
CASGGGPASGLNTEAFF
TGCGCCAGCGGAGGAGGGCCAGCTTCCGGCTTGAACACTGAAGCTTTCTTT
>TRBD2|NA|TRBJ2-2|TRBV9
CASTALAGSIAGELFF
TGTGCCAGCACCGCCCTAGCGGGGTCTATTGCCGGGGAGCTGTTTTTT